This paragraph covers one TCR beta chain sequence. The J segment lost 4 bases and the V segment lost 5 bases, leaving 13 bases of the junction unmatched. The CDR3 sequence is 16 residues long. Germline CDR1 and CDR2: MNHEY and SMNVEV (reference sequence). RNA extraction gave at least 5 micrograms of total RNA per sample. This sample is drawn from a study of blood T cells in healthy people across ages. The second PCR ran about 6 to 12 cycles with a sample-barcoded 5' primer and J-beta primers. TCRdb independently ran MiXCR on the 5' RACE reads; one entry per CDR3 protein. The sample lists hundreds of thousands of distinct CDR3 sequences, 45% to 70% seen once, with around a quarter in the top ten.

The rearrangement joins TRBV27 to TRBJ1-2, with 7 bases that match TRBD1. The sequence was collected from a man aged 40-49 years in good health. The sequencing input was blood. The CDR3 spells CASSHAGTARSYGYTF. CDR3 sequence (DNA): TGTGCCAGCAGTCACGCCGGGACAGCGAGGTCCTATGGCTACACCTTC.